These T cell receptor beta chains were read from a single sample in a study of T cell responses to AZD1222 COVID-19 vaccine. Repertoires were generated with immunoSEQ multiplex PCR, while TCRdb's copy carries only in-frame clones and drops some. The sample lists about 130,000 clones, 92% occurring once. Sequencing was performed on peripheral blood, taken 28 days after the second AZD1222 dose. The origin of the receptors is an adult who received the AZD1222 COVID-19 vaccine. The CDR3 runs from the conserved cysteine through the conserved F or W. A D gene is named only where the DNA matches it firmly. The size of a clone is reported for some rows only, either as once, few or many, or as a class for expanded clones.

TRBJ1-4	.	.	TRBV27	CASSPHGRNEKLFF	TGTGCCAGCAGTCCCCACGGACGGAATGAAAAACTGTTTTTT
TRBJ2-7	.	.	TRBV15	CATSSAGEQYF	TGTGCCACCAGCTCTGCGGGCGAGCAGTACTTC
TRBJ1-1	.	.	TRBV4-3	CASSQLTGPTEAFF	TGCGCCAGCAGCCAACTTACAGGGCCCACTGAAGCTTTCTTT
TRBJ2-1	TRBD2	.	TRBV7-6	CASSHGGLAGVSEQFF	TGTGCCAGCAGCCATGGGGGACTAGCGGGAGTGAGTGAGCAGTTCTTC
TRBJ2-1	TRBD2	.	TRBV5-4	CASSQSLAGHNNEQFF	TGTGCCAGCAGTCAAAGCCTAGCGGGCCATAACAATGAGCAGTTCTTC
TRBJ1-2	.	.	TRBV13	CASSLATGDPNYGYTF	TGTGCCAGCAGCTTAGCTACAGGCGATCCTAACTATGGCTACACCTTC
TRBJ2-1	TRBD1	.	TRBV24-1	CATSSGQGLADGSYNEQFF	TGTGCCACCAGCTCGGGACAGGGTTTAGCGGACGGCTCCTACAATGAGCAGTTCTTC
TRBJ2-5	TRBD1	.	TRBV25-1	CASSELGQGAGETQYF	TGTGCCAGCAGTGAATTAGGACAGGGGGCCGGGGAGACCCAGTACTTC
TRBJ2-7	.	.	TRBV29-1	CSVEGGPYEQYF	TGCAGCGTTGAAGGGGGCCCCTACGAGCAGTACTTC
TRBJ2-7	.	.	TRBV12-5	CASAERIYEQYF	TGTGCTAGTGCCGAACGGATTTACGAGCAGTACTTC
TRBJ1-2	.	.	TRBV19	CASSLRSGGSNYGYTF	TGTGCCAGTAGTCTCCGAAGCGGGGGATCTAACTATGGCTACACCTTC
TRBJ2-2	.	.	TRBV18	CASSPNAVVTGELFF	TGTGCCAGCTCACCAAATGCCGTTGTGACCGGGGAGCTGTTTTTT
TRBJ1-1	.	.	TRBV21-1	CASSKVRVNTEAFF	TGTGCCAGCAGCAAAGTCAGAGTGAACACTGAAGCTTTCTTT
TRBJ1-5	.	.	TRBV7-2	CASSLSSNQPQHF	TGTGCCAGCAGCTTAAGTAGCAATCAGCCCCAGCATTTT
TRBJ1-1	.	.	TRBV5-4	CASSLGGRGLNTEAFF	TGTGCCAGCAGCTTGGGAGGGCGAGGACTCAACACTGAAGCTTTCTTT
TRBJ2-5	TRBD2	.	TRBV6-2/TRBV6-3	CASSRGLAGNRETQYF	TGTGCCAGCAGCCGCGGACTAGCGGGAAACAGGGAGACCCAGTACTTC
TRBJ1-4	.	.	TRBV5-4	CASSLGGGGEKLFF	TGTGCCAGCAGCTTGGGCGGGGGGGGAGAAAAACTGTTTTTT
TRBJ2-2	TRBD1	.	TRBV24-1	CATSDPDRGLTGELFF	TGTGCCACCAGTGACCCAGACAGGGGGCTCACCGGGGAGCTGTTTTTT
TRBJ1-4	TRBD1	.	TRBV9	CASSGGQGGTNEKLFF	TGTGCCAGCAGCGGGGGACAGGGGGGCACTAATGAAAAACTGTTTTTT
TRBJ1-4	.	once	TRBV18	CASSRLPGESNEKLFF	TGTGCCAGCTCACGACTTCCAGGGGAATCTAATGAAAAACTGTTTTTT
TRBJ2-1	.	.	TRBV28	CASSFSSRTSEQFF	TGTGCCAGCAGTTTCTCCTCCCGCACCAGTGAGCAGTTCTTC
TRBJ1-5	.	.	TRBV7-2	CASSLARGRGFDNQPQHF	TGTGCCAGCAGCTTAGCGAGGGGCAGGGGCTTTGACAATCAGCCCCAGCATTTT
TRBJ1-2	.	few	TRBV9	CASSVGRGAGGYTF	TGTGCCAGCAGCGTAGGCCGGGGGGCAGGCGGCTACACCTTC
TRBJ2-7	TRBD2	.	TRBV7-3	CASSLERGDYEQYF	TGTGCCAGCAGCTTAGAGCGGGGGGACTACGAGCAGTACTTC
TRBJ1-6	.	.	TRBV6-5	CASSLEGSSPLHF	TGTGCCAGCAGTTTAGAGGGATCGTCACCCCTCCACTTT
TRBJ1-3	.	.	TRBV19	CASTYDGTSGNTIYF	TGTGCCAGTACTTATGACGGAACCTCTGGAAACACCATATATTTT
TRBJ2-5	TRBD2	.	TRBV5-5	CASTFVGLAQETQYF	TGTGCCAGCACCTTCGTCGGACTAGCACAAGAGACCCAGTACTTC
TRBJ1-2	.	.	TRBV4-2	CASSPRQFGGDGYTF	TGTGCCAGCAGCCCCAGACAGTTTGGGGGTGATGGCTACACCTTC
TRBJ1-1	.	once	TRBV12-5	CASGPSAEAFF	TGTGCTAGTGGTCCCTCAGCCGAAGCTTTCTTT
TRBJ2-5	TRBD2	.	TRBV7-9	CASTSRGGRRETQYF	TGTGCCAGCACCAGCCGCGGGGGGCGGCGAGAGACCCAGTACTTC
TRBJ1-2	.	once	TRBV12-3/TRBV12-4	CASSLSYGYTF	TGTGCCAGCAGTTTATCCTATGGCTACACCTTC
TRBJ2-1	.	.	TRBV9	CASSVYSSSLNEQFF	TGTGCCAGCAGCGTATACTCTAGTTCCCTAAATGAGCAGTTCTTC
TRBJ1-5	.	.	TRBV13	CASSGRDGNQPQHF	TGTGCCAGCAGCGGCAGGGATGGCAATCAGCCCCAGCATTTT
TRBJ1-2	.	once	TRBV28	CASSLRVYGYTF	TGTGCCAGCAGTTTAAGGGTCTATGGCTACACCTTC
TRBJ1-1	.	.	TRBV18	CASSPRGGLWNTEAFF	TGTGCCAGCTCACCTCGGGGGGGGTTATGGAACACTGAAGCTTTCTTT
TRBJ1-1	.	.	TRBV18	CASSPPMTNTEAFF	TGTGCCAGCTCACCCCCGATGACGAACACTGAAGCTTTCTTT
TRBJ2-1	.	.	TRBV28	CASSKVGHNEQFF	TGTGCCAGCAGTAAAGTCGGACACAATGAGCAGTTCTTC
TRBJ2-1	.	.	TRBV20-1	CSASLAPETYNEQFF	TGCAGTGCTAGTCTGGCACCCGAAACATACAATGAGCAGTTCTTC
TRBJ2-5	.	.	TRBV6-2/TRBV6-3	CASSRPGQETQYF	TGTGCCAGCAGTCGGCCAGGGCAAGAGACCCAGTACTTC